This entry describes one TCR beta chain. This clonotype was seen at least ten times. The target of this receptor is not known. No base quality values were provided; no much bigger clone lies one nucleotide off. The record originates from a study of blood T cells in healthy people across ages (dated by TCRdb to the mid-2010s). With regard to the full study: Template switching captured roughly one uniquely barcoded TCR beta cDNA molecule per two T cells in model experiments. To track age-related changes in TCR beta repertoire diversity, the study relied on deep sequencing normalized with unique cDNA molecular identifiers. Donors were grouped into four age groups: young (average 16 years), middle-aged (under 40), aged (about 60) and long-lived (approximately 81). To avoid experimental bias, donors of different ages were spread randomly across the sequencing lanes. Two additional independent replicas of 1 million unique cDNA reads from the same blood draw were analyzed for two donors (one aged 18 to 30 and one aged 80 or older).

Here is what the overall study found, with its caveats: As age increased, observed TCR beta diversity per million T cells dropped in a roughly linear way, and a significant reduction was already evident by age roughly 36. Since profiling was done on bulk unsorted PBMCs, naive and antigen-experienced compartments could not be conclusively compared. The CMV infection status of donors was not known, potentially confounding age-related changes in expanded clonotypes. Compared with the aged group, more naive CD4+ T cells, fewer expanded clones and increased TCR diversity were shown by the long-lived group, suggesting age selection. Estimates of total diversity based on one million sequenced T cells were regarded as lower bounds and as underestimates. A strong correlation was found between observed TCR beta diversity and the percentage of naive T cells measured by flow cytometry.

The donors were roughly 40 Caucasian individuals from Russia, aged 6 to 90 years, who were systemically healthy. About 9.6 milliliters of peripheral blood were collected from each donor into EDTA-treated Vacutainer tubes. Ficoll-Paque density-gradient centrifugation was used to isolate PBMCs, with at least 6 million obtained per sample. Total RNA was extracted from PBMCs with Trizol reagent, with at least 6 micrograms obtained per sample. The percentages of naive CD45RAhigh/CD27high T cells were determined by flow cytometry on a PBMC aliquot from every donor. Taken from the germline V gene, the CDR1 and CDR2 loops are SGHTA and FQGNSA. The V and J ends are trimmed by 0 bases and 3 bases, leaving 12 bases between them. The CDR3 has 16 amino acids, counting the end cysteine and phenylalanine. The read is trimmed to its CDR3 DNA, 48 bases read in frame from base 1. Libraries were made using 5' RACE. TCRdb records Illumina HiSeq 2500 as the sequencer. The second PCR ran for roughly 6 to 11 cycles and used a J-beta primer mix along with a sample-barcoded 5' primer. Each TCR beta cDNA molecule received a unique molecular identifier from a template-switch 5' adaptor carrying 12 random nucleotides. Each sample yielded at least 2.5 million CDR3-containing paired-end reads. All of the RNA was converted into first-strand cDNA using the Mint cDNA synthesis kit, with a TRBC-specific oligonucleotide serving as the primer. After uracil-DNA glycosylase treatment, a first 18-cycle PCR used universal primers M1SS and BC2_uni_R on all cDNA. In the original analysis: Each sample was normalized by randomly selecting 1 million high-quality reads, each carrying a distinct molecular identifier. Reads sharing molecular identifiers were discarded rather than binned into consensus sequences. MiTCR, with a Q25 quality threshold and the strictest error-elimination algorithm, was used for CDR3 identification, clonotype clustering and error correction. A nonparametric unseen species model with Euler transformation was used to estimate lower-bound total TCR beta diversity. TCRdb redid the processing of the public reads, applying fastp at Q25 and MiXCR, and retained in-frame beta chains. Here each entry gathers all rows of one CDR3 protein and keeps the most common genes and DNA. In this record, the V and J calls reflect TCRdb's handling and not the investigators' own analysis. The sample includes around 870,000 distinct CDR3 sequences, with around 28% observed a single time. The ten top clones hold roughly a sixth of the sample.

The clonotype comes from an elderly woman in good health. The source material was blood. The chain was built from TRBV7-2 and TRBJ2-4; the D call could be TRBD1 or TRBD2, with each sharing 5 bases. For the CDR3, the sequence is CASSLAPMRGKNIQYF. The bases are TGTGCCAGCAGCTTAGCTCCGATGAGGGGCAAAAACATTCAGTACTTC.